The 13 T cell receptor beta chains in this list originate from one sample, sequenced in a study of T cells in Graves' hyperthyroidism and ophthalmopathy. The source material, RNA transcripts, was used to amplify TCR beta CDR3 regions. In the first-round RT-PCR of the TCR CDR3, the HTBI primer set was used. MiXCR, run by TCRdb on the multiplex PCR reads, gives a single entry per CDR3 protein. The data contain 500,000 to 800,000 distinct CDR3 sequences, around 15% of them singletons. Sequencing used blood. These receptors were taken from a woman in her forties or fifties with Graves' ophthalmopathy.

The CDR3 spells CASSASSLGREIGTGELFF. As DNA, the CDR3 is TGTGCCAGCAGCGCTAGCTCCTTGGGCAGGGAAATAGGCACCGGGGAGCTGTTTTTT. The gene calls are TRBV9 and TRBJ2-2; D tentatively reads TRBD1 or TRBD2 (5 bases each). There are 19 residues in the CDR3. Germline values: CDR1 SGDLS, CDR2 YYNGEE. V was clipped by 3 bases and J by 4 bases, with 25 bases between them.

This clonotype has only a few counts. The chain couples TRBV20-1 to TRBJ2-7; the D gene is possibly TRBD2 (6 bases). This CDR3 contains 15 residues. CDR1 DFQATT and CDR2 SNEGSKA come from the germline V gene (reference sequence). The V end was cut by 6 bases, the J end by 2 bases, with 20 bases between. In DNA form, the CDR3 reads TGCAGTGCCCGGGGGTCGTCAGGGATAACCTACGAGCAGTACTTC. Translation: CSARGSSGITYEQYF.

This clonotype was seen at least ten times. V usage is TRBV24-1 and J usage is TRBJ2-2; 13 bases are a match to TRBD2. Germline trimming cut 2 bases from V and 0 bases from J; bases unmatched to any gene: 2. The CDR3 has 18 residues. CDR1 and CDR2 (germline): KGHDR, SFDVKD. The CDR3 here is CATSDWGTSGTNTGELFF. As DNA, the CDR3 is TGTGCCACCAGTGATTGGGGGACTAGCGGGACGAACACCGGGGAGCTGTTTTTT.

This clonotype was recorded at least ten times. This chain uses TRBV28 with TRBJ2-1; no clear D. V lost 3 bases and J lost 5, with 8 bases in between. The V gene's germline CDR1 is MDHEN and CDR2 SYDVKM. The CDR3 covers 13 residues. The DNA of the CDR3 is TGTGCCAGCAGTTTTTTTCCCCACAATGAGCAGTTCTTC. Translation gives CASSFFPHNEQFF. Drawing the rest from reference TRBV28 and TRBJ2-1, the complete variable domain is DVKVTQSSRYLVKRTGEKVFLECVQDMDHENMFWYRQDPGLGLRLIYFSYDVKMKEKGDIPEGYSVSREKKERFSLILESASTNQTSMYLCASSFFPHNEQFFGPGTRLTVL.

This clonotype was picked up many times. CDR3 coding DNA: TGTGCCAGCAGCGTAGATCGGGAATCCGATGAGCAGTTCTTC. This codes for CASSVDRESDEQFF. The rearrangement joins TRBV9 to TRBJ2-1; TRBD2 might be the D (5 bases). The CDR3 loop spans 14 amino acids. V lost 0 bases and J 8 bases, leaving 12 bases between the germline ends. The germline CDR1 and CDR2 sequences are SGDLS and YYNGEE.

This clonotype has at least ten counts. This CDR3 reads CASSALAGGPDEQYF. The CDR3 DNA sequence: TGTGCCAGCAGTGCACTAGCGGGAGGGCCTGACGAGCAGTACTTC. The chain carries TRBV27 and TRBJ2-7; 13 positions agree with TRBD2. CDR3 length: 15 residues. The J segment lost 5 bases and the V segment lost 5 bases, leaving 6 bases of the junction unmatched. Per germline, CDR1 MNHEY and CDR2 SMNVEV (reference sequence).

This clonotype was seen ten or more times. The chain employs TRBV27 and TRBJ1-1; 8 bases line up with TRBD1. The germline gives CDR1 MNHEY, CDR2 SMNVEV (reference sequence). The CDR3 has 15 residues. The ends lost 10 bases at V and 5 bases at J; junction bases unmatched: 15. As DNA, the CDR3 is TGTGCCACCCGCCCGATGGACAGGGTGGGAACTGAAGCTTTCTTT. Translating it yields CATRPMDRVGTEAFF.

The DNA for the CDR3 is TGCAGTGCTAGATGGGGCGGGAGTATCACAGATACGCAGTATTTT. Residues: CSARWGGSITDTQYF. V and J are TRBV20-1 and TRBJ2-3, with TRBD2 matching over 7 bases. Germline CDR1 DFQATT, CDR2 SNEGSKA (reference sequence). The junction had 7 bases not matched to a gene; V was cut back by 2 bases and J by 2 bases. The CDR3 is 15 residues long.

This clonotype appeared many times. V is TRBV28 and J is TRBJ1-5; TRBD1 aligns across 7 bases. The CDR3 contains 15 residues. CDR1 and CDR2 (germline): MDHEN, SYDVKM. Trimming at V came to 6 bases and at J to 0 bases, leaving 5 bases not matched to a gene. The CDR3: CASRGGQFSNQPQHF. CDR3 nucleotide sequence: TGTGCCAGCAGAGGGGGACAGTTTAGCAATCAGCCCCAGCATTTT.

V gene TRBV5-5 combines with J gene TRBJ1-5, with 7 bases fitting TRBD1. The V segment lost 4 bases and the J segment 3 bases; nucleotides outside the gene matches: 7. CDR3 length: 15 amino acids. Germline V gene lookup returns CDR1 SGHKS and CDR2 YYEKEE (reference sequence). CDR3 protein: CASSTGTELNQPQHF. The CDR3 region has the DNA TGTGCCAGCAGCACCGGGACAGAACTCAATCAGCCCCAGCATTTT.

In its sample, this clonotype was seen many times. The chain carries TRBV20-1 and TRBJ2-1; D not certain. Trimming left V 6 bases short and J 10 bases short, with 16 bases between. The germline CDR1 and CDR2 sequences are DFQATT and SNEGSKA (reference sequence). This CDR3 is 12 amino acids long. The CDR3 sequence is CSAKRTSLEQFF. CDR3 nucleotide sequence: TGCAGTGCAAAGAGGACCTCACTCGAGCAGTTCTTC.

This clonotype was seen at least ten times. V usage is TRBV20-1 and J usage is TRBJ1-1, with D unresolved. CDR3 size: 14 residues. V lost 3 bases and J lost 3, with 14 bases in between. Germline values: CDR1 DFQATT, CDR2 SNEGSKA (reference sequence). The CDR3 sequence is CSARGLYSDTEAFF. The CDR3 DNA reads TGCAGTGCTAGGGGCCTGTATTCGGACACTGAAGCTTTCTTT.

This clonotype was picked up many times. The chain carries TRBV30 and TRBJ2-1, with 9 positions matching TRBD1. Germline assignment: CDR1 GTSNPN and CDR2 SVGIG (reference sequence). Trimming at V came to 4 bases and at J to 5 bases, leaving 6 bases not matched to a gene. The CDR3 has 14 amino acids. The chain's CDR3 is CAWNRDRVHNEQFF. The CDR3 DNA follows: TGTGCCTGGAACCGGGACAGGGTCCACAATGAGCAGTTCTTC.